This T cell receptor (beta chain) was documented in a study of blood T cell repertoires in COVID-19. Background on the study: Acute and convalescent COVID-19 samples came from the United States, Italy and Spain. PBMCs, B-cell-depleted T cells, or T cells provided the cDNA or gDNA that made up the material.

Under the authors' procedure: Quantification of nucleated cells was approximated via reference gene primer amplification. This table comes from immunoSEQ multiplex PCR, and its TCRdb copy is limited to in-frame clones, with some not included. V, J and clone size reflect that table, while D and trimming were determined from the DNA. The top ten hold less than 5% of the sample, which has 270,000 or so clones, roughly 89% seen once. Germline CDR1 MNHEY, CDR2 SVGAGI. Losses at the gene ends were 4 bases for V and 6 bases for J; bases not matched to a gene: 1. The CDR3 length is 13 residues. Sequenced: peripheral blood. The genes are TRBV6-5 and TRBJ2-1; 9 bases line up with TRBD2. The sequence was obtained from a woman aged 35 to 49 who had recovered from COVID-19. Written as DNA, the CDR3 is TGTGCCAGCAGTTGGGGACTAGCCAATGAGCAGTTCTTC. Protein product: CASSWGLANEQFF.